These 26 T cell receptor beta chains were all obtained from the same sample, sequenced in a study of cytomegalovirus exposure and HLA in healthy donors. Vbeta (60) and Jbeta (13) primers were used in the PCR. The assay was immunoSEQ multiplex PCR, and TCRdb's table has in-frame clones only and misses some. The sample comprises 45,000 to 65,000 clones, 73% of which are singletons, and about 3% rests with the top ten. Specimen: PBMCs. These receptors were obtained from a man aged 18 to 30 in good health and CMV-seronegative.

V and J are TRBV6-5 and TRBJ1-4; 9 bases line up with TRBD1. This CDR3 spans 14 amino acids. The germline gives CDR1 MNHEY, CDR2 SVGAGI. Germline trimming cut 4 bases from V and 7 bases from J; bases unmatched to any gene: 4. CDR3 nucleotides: TGTGCCAGCAGTTTGGACAGGGGAAGTGAAAAACTGTTTTTT. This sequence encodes CASSLDRGSEKLFF.

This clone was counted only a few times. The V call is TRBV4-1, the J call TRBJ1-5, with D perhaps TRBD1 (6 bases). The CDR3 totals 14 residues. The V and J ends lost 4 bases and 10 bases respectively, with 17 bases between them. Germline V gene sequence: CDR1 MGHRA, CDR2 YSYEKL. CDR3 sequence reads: CASSLPGQVLPQHF. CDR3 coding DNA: TGCGCCAGCAGCCTTCCGGGACAAGTTCTTCCCCAGCATTTT.

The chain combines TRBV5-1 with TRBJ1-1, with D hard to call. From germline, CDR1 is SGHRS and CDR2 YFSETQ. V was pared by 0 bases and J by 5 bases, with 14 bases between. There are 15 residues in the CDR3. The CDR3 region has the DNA TGCGCCAGCAGCTTGGCCGTCATCGGAGGAACTGAAGCTTTCTTT. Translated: CASSLAVIGGTEAFF.

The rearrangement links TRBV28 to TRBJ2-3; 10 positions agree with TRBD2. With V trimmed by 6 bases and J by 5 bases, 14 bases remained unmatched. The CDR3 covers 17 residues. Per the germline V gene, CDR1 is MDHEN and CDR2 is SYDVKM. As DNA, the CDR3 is TGTGCCAGCAGCCCCTGGGAGGCTAGCGGGAGCGGAGATACGCAGTATTTT. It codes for CASSPWEASGSGDTQYF.

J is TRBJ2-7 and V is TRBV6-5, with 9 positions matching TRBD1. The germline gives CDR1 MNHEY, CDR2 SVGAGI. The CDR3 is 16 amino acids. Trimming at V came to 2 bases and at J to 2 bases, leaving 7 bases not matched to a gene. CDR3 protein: CASSYDRDRVTYEQYF. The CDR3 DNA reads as TGTGCCAGCAGTTACGATAGGGACAGGGTGACCTACGAGCAGTACTTC.

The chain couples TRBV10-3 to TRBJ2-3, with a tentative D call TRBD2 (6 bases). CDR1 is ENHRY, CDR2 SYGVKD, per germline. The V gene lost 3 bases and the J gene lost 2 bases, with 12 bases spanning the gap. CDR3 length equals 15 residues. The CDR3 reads CAISEGLIFTDTQYF. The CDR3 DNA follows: TGTGCCATCAGTGAAGGACTAATCTTCACAGATACGCAGTATTTT.

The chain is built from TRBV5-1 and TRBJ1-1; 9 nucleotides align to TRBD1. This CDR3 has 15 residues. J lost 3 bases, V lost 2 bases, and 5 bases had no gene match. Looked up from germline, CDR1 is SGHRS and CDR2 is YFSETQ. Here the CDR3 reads CASSLYRGPYTEAFF. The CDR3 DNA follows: TGCGCCAGCAGCTTATACAGGGGGCCCTACACTGAAGCTTTCTTT.

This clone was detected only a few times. Here the CDR3 DNA reads TGCGCCAGCAGTGAAAGCAGGTTCGTCACTGAAGCTTTCTTT. This translates into CASSESRFVTEAFF. This sequence joins TRBV10-2 and TRBJ1-1; no clear D. The CDR3 is made up of 14 amino acids. Germline V gene lookup returns CDR1 WSHSY and CDR2 SAAADI. Trimming left V 3 bases short and J 4 bases short, with 12 bases between.

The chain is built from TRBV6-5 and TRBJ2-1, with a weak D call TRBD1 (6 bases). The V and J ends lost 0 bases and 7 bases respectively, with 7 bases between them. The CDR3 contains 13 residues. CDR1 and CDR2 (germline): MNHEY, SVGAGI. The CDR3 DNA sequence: TGTGCCAGCAGTTACTCGGGGGCGAATGAGCAGTTCTTC. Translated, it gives CASSYSGANEQFF.

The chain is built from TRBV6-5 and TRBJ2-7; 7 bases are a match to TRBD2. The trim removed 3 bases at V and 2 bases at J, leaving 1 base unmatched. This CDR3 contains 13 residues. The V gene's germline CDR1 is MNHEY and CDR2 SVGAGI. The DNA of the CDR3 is TGTGCCAGCAGTTATGGGACTACCTACGAGCAGTACTTC. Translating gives CASSYGTTYEQYF.

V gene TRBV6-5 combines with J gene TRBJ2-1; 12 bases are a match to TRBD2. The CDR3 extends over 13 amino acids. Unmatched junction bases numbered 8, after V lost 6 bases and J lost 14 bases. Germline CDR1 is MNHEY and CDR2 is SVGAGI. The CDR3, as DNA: TGTGCCAGCAGACCCGGGACTAGCGGGTGGGAGTTCTTC. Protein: CASRPGTSGWEFF.

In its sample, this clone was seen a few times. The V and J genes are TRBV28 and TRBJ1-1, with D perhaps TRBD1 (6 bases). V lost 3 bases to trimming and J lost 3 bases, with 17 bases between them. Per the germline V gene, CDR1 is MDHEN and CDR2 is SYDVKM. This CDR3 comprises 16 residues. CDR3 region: CASSLRTGRGDTEAFF. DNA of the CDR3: TGTGCCAGCAGTTTGCGCACAGGGAGGGGAGACACTGAAGCTTTCTTT. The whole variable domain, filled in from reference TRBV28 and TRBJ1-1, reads DVKVTQSSRYLVKRTGEKVFLECVQDMDHENMFWYRQDPGLGLRLIYFSYDVKMKEKGDIPEGYSVSREKKERFSLILESASTNQTSMYLCASSLRTGRGDTEAFFGQGTRLTVV.

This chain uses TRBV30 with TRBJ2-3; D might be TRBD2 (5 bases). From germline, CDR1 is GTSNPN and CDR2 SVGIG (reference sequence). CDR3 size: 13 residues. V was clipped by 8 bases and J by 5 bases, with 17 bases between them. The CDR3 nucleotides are TGTGCCCGCCGCGGGCCGGCCGTAGATACGCAGTATTTT. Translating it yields CARRGPAVDTQYF. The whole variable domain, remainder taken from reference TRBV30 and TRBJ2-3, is SQTIHQWPATLVQPVGSPLSLECTVEGTSNPNLYWYRQAAGRGLQLLFYSVGIGQISSEVPQNLSASRPQDRQFILSSKKLLLSDSGFYLCARRGPAVDTQYFGPGTRLTVL.

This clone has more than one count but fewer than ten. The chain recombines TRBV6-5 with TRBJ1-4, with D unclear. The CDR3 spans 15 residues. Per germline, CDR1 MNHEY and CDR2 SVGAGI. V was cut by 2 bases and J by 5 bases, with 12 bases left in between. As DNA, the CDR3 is TGTGCCAGCAGTTACGCGGGAGGGCGAAATGAAAAACTGTTTTTT. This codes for CASSYAGGRNEKLFF.

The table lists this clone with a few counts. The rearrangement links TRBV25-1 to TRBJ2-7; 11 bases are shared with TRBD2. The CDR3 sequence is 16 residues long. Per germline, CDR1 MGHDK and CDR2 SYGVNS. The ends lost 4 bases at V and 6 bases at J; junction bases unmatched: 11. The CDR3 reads CASSGSLAGGPGEQYF. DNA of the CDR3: TGTGCCAGCAGTGGCTCGTTAGCGGGAGGGCCGGGCGAGCAGTACTTC.

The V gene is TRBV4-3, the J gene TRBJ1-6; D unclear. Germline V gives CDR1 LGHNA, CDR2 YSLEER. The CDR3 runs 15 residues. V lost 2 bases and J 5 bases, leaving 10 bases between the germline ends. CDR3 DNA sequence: TGCGCCAGCAGCCAACGGGGTTTAGATAATTCACCCCTCCACTTT. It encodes CASSQRGLDNSPLHF.

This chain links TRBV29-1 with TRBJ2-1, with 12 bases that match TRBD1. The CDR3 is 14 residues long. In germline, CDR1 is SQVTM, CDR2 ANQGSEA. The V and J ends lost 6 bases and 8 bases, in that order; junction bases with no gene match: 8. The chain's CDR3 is CSVERDRGLDEQFF. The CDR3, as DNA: TGCAGCGTAGAGAGGGACAGGGGGCTCGATGAGCAGTTCTTC.

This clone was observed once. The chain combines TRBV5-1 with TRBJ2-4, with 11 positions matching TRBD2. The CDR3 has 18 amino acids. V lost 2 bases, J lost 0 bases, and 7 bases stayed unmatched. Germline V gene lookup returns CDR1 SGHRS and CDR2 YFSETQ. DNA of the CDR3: TGCGCCAGCAGCTTAGATCCTGGACTAGCGGGAGCCAAAAACATTCAGTACTTC. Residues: CASSLDPGLAGAKNIQYF.

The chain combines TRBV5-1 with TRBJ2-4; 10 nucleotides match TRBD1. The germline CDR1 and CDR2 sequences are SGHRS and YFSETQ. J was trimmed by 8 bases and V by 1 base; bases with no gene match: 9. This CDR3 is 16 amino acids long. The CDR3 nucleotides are TGCGCCAGCAGCTTGTCCGGGACAGGGGTCAGGGACATTCAGTACTTC. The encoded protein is CASSLSGTGVRDIQYF.

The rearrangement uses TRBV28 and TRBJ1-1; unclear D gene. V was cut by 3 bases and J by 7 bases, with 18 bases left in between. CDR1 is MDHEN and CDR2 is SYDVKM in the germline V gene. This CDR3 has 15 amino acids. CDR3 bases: TGTGCCAGCAGTTTCCCAGACGGGAGGGAACGTGAAGCTTTCTTT. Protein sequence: CASSFPDGREREAFF. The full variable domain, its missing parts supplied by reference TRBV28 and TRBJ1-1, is DVKVTQSSRYLVKRTGEKVFLECVQDMDHENMFWYRQDPGLGLRLIYFSYDVKMKEKGDIPEGYSVSREKKERFSLILESASTNQTSMYLCASSFPDGREREAFFGQGTRLTVV.

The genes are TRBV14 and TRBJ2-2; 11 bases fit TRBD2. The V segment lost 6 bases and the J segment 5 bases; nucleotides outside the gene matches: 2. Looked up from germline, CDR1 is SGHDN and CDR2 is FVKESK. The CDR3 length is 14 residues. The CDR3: CASSRLAGTGELFF. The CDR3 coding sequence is TGTGCCAGCAGTCGACTAGCGGGGACCGGGGAGCTGTTTTTT. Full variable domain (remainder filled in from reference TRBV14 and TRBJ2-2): EAGVTQFPSHSVIEKGQTVTLRCDPISGHDNLYWYRRVMGKEIKFLLHFVKESKQDESGMPNNRFLAERTGGTYSTLKVQPAELEDSGVYFCASSRLAGTGELFFGEGSRLTVL.

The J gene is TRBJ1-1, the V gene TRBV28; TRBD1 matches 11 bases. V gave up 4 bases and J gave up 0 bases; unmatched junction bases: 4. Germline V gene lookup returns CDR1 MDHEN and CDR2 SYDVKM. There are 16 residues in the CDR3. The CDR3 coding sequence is TGTGCCAGCAGTTGGACAGGGGGCATTATGAACACTGAAGCTTTCTTT. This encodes CASSWTGGIMNTEAFF.

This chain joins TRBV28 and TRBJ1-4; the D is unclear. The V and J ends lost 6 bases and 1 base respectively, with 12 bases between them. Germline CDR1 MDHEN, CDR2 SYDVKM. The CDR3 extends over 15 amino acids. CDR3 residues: CASSSYGITNEKLFF. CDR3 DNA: TGTGCCAGCAGCTCCTACGGGATAACTAATGAAAAACTGTTTTTT.

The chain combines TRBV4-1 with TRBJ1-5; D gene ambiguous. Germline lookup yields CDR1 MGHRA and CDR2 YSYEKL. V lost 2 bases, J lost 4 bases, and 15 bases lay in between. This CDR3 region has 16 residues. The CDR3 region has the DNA TGCGCCAGCAGCCAATGGACTGAGTACCCAAATCAGCCCCAGCATTTT. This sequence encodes CASSQWTEYPNQPQHF.

The CDR3 is CASSLLAHSPYNEQFF. The CDR3 DNA follows: TGTGCCAGCAGCTTGCTAGCCCACTCTCCCTACAATGAGCAGTTCTTC. J is TRBJ2-1 and V is TRBV7-9; D possibly corresponds to TRBD2 (5 bases). The V and J ends lost 3 bases and 2 bases respectively, with 14 bases between them. The CDR3 extends over 16 amino acids. Looked up from germline, CDR1 is SEHNR and CDR2 is FQNEAQ (reference sequence).

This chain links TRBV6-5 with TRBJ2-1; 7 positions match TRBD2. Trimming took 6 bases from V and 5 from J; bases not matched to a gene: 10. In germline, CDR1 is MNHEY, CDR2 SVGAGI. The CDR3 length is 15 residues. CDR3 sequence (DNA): TGTGCCAGCAGCCTAACCTCCGGGACTAACAATGAGCAGTTCTTC. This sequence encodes CASSLTSGTNNEQFF.